This T cell receptor beta chain was captured by sequencing in a study of control samples from healthy donors and cancer patients. The method was immunoSEQ multiplex PCR; TCRdb's version includes in-frame clones alone and lacks a portion of them. The table includes roughly 130,000 clones, about 95% detected once. CDR1 is LNHDA and CDR2 is SQIVND in the germline V gene (reference sequence). This CDR3 is built from 13 residues. The trim removed 5 bases at V and 3 bases at J, leaving 3 bases unmatched. Input material: blood. This receptor was taken from a man younger than 45 in good health. The J gene is TRBJ1-1, the V gene TRBV19, with 7 bases identical to TRBD1. The DNA for the CDR3 is TGTGCCAGTAGTTGGGACAGACACACTGAAGCTTTCTTT. Translating it yields CASSWDRHTEAFF.